A single sample gave rise to the 30 T cell receptor beta chains below, sequenced in a study of blood T cell repertoires in COVID-19. The data were produced by immunoSEQ multiplex PCR, yet TCRdb's version contains in-frame clones alone and is incomplete. The sample comprises about 370,000 clones, roughly 90% of which are singletons, and about 3% rests with the top ten. Sequencing was done on a sample of peripheral blood. These receptors came from a woman in her twenties or thirties with COVID-19, enrolled during active disease.

The chain is built from TRBV5-5 and TRBJ2-7, with 10 bases matching TRBD2. Trimming took 4 bases from V and 4 from J; bases not matched to a gene: 11. Germline loops: CDR1 SGHKS, CDR2 YYEKEE (reference sequence). There are 16 residues in the CDR3. CDR3 sequence (DNA): TGTGCCAGCAGCCCGATTCTAGCGGGAGCTGGTTACGAGCAGTACGTC. This codes for CASSPILAGAGYEQYV.

This chain connects TRBV7-8 to TRBJ2-1, with 7 nucleotides matching TRBD1. CDR1 is SGHVS, CDR2 FQNEAQ, per germline. The CDR3 covers 15 residues. Trimming removed 4 bases from V and 3 bases from J; junction bases left unmatched: 6. The CDR3 nucleotides read TGTGCCAGCAGCTCCAATGACAGGGACTACAATGAGCAGTTCTTC. Its protein product is CASSSNDRDYNEQFF.

J is TRBJ2-7 and V is TRBV5-6; 9 nucleotides match TRBD1. CDR1 is SGHDT and CDR2 is YYEEEE in the germline V gene. V was pared by 4 bases and J by 3 bases, with 5 bases of the junction left unmatched. The CDR3 length is 14 residues. The DNA of the CDR3 is TGTGCCAGCAGCCAGGGACAGGGTTACTACGAGCAGTACTTC. It codes for CASSQGQGYYEQYF.

V gene TRBV15 combines with J gene TRBJ1-3; a weak D match, TRBD1 (6 bases). V was pared by 8 bases and J by 0 bases, with 14 bases between. Germline V gives CDR1 LNHNV, CDR2 YYDKDF (reference sequence). The CDR3 runs 15 residues. The CDR3 bases are TGTGCCACCGTTTCAGGGGACATCTCTGGAAACACCATATATTTT. Its translation: CATVSGDISGNTIYF.

The CDR3 sequence: CASRYNSGGSTDTQYF. In nucleotides, the CDR3 is TGCGCCAGCAGATATAATAGCGGGGGGAGCACAGATACGCAGTATTTT. V is TRBV5-1 and J is TRBJ2-3; TRBD2 matches at 10 bases. The CDR3 is 16 amino acids. The V gene's germline CDR1 is SGHRS and CDR2 YFSETQ. With V trimmed by 5 bases and J by 0 bases, 6 bases remained unmatched.

This chain connects TRBV28 to TRBJ2-1; 8 bases agree with TRBD2. CDR3 length: 15 residues. The V and J ends lost 3 bases and 7 bases, in that order; junction bases with no gene match: 8. Germline CDR1 MDHEN, CDR2 SYDVKM. This chain's CDR3 is CASSFSGGPRNEQFF. The CDR3 bases are TGTGCCAGCAGTTTTTCGGGAGGGCCCAGGAATGAGCAGTTCTTC.

CDR3 sequence (DNA): TGTGCCAGCGTCAAGCCTACGCAGCAGTACGTC. It is translated as CASVKPTQQYV. The chain couples TRBV3-1 (or the pseudogene TRBV3-2) to TRBJ2-7; D is ambiguous. This CDR3 spans 11 amino acids. The germline V gene encodes CDR1 LGHDT and CDR2 YNNKEL (reference sequence). Trimming took off 8 bases at V and 8 bases at J, with 13 bases between the two ends.

The rearrangement uses TRBV5-6 and TRBJ2-1, with 11 bases that match TRBD2. Germline V gene lookup returns CDR1 SGHDT and CDR2 YYEEEE. J gave up 0 bases and V 4 bases, and 12 bases lay outside the gene matches. The length of the CDR3 is 19 residues. This CDR3 is CASSIVAGGPPSSYNEQFF. In DNA form, the CDR3 reads TGTGCCAGCAGCATCGTAGCGGGGGGGCCTCCGAGCTCCTACAATGAGCAGTTCTTC.

Concerning this clone: A clone one base away is much larger, so this may be a read error. V is TRBV12-3 or TRBV12-4 and J is TRBJ2-2, with D tentatively TRBD1 (6 bases). V gave up 6 bases and J gave up 1 base, with 6 bases separating them. This CDR3 region has 13 residues. CDR3 bases: TGTGCCAGCAGGACAGGGAACACCGGGGAGCTGTTTTTT. Its protein is CASRTGNTGELFF.

The rearrangement uses TRBV6-2 or TRBV6-3 and TRBJ1-5; 7 bases fit TRBD1. CDR3 length equals 14 residues. V shed 6 bases, J shed 3 bases, and the junction held 5 bases outside the gene matches. CDR1 MNHEY and CDR2 SVGEGT come from the germline V gene. The CDR3 nucleotides are TGTGCCAGCAGCAGCAGGGGGTACAATCAGCCCCAGCATTTT. It translates to CASSSRGYNQPQHF.

J is TRBJ2-5 and V is TRBV28; possible D gene TRBD2, 6 bases. V lost 2 bases, J lost 6 bases, and 16 bases lay in between. Germline-derived CDR1 and CDR2 are MDHEN and SYDVKM. The CDR3 loop spans 15 amino acids. CDR3 protein: CASSLEFLGRKTQYF. CDR3 coding DNA: TGTGCCAGCAGTTTAGAGTTTCTGGGGAGGAAGACCCAGTACTTC.

The rearrangement joins TRBV19 to TRBJ2-2, with D uncertain. CDR1 is LNHDA, CDR2 SQIVND, per germline (reference sequence). This CDR3 has 14 amino acids. Trimming removed 0 bases at V and 0 bases at J, with 2 bases between. CDR3 in DNA: TGTGCCAGTAGTATAGACGCGAACACCGGGGAGCTGTTTTTT. This encodes CASSIDANTGELFF.

This clone has only one observation. This sequence joins TRBV7-9 and TRBJ2-2, with D possibly TRBD1 on 7 matching bases. Trimming cost V 5 bases and J 3 bases, with 13 bases left between them. The V gene's germline CDR1 is SEHNR and CDR2 FQNEAQ (reference sequence). The length of the CDR3 is 15 residues. CDR3 sequence (DNA): TGTGCCAGCAGCGGAGGGGACAGACACACCGGGGAGCTGTTTTTT. Protein sequence: CASSGGDRHTGELFF.

This sequence joins TRBV4-3 and TRBJ1-1, with D uncertain. V was pared by 2 bases and J by 5 bases, with 18 bases between. Germline-derived CDR1 and CDR2 are LGHNA and YSLEER. The CDR3 length is 16 residues. CDR3 residues: CASSQIKSTVGTEAFF. The CDR3 coding sequence is TGCGCCAGCAGCCAAATAAAGAGTACAGTAGGAACTGAAGCTTTCTTT.

This chain joins TRBV2 and TRBJ2-6; the D gene is possibly TRBD1 (6 bases). CDR1 and CDR2 (germline): SNHLY, FYNNEI. V was shortened by 10 bases and J by 0 bases, with 10 bases between the two germline ends. This CDR3 region has 14 residues. CDR3 amino acids: CATQGSSGANVLTF. DNA of the CDR3: TGTGCCACCCAGGGGAGCTCTGGGGCCAACGTCCTGACTTTC.

This chain joins TRBV10-2 and TRBJ2-7; 10 positions agree with TRBD2. This CDR3 comprises 14 residues. Trimming took 4 bases from V and 3 from J; bases not matched to a gene: 3. Germline CDR1 reads WSHSY; CDR2 reads SAAADI. The CDR3 region is CASSGGLADYEQYV. The CDR3 DNA follows: TGCGCCAGCAGTGGAGGACTAGCGGACTACGAGCAGTACGTC.

This clone occurred once. The chain uses TRBV7-2 and TRBJ1-1; tentative D call: TRBD1 (6 bases). The CDR3 consists of 15 residues. The V gene's germline CDR1 is SGHTA and CDR2 FQGNSA. The V end was cut by 2 bases, the J end by 1 base, with 11 bases between. The CDR3 sequence: CASSLLSQGNTEAFF. In DNA, the CDR3 is TGTGCCAGCAGCTTATTATCACAGGGGAACACTGAAGCTTTCTTT.

The J gene is TRBJ1-1, the V gene TRBV19; TRBD1 might be the D (5 bases). V was cut by 0 bases and J by 1 base, with 6 bases left in between. This CDR3 has 14 residues. Germline V gene data show CDR1 as LNHDA and CDR2 as SQIVND (reference sequence). The CDR3 reads CASSIEGANTEAFF. The DNA of the CDR3 is TGTGCCAGTAGTATAGAAGGGGCGAACACTGAAGCTTTCTTT.

This chain joins TRBV15 and TRBJ2-3, with 7 bases lining up with TRBD2. This CDR3 region has 16 residues. Unmatched junction bases numbered 7, after V lost 0 bases and J lost 4 bases. Germline CDR1 reads LNHNV; CDR2 reads YYDKDF (reference sequence). The CDR3 reads CATSRDPVGGADTQYF. CDR3 DNA: TGTGCCACCAGCAGAGATCCGGTGGGGGGGGCAGATACGCAGTATTTT. Complete variable domain (other parts from reference TRBV15 and TRBJ2-3): DAMVIQNPRYQVTQFGKPVTLSCSQTLNHNVMYWYQQKSSQAPKLLFHYYDKDFNNEADTPDNFQSRRPNTSFCFLDIRSPGLGDTAMYLCATSRDPVGGADTQYFGPGTRLTVL.

The CDR3 sequence is CASSARCPGTGVLNQPQHF. CDR3 sequence (DNA): TGTGCCAGCAGCGCGCGATGTCCCGGGACAGGGGTCCTCAATCAGCCCCAGCATTTT. The V call is TRBV21-1, the J call TRBJ1-5; no DNA check was done on the table's D call, TRBD1. TRBV21-1 corresponds to a pseudogene. This CDR3 has 19 amino acids.

The V gene is TRBV29-1, the J gene TRBJ2-4, with D unresolved. The V and J ends lost 2 bases and 0 bases respectively, with 8 bases between them. CDR1 and CDR2 from the germline V gene are SQVTM and ANQGSEA. The CDR3 consists of 14 residues. In DNA, the CDR3 is TGCAGCGTTGAAAAGCGACTAGCCAAAAACATTCAGTACTTC. This gives the protein CSVEKRLAKNIQYF.

This clone was observed a few times. This chain links TRBV27 with TRBJ2-7, with D perhaps matching TRBD2 (7 bases). CDR3 length equals 15 residues. V lost 2 bases and J 0 bases, leaving 11 bases between the germline ends. CDR1 and CDR2 from the germline V gene are MNHEY and SMNVEV (reference sequence). In nucleotides, the CDR3 is TGTGCCAGCAGTTTAGTGGGAGGGGGCTCCTACGAGCAGTACTTC. As protein: CASSLVGGGSYEQYF.

This chain links TRBV19 with TRBJ1-5, with 9 bases identical to TRBD1. Trimming at V came to 6 bases and at J to 3 bases, leaving 6 bases not matched to a gene. Germline V gene lookup returns CDR1 LNHDA and CDR2 SQIVND (reference sequence). This CDR3 has 15 residues. CDR3 in amino acids: CASRGTGSYNQPQHF. CDR3 nucleotides: TGTGCCAGTAGAGGGACAGGGAGCTACAATCAGCCCCAGCATTTT.

The rearrangement links TRBV19 to TRBJ2-7; D remains unclear. CDR3 length equals 13 residues. The germline V gene encodes CDR1 LNHDA and CDR2 SQIVND (reference sequence). V lost 6 bases, J lost 1 base, and 10 bases lay in between. The CDR3 DNA is TGTGCCAGTAGCCCCGGTCTTTCCTACGAGCAGTACGTC. Protein product: CASSPGLSYEQYV.

This chain uses TRBV18 with TRBJ2-7, with 11 bases identical to TRBD2. The CDR3 is 17 amino acids. Losses at the gene ends were 3 bases for V and 0 bases for J; bases not matched to a gene: 7. Germline lookup yields CDR1 KGHSH and CDR2 LQKENI. This chain's CDR3 is CASSPASGGQSSYEQYF. As DNA, the CDR3 is TGTGCCAGCTCACCGGCTAGCGGGGGGCAAAGCTCCTACGAGCAGTACTTC.

This clone appeared a single time. The chain joins TRBV27 to TRBJ1-4, with 9 bases aligning to TRBD1. The CDR3 covers 18 residues. The V gene end was trimmed by 0 bases and the J gene end by 0 bases; junction bases not matched to a gene: 5. Germline CDR1 is MNHEY and CDR2 is SMNVEV (reference sequence). CDR3 nucleotides: TGTGCCAGCAGTTTATCGGGACAGGGATGGTCAACTAATGAAAAACTGTTTTTT. This gives the protein CASSLSGQGWSTNEKLFF. The full variable domain, its missing parts supplied by reference TRBV27 and TRBJ1-4, is EAQVTQNPRYLITVTGKKLTVTCSQNMNHEYMSWYRQDPGLGLRQIYYSMNVEVTDKGDVPEGYKVSRKEKRNFPLILESPSPNQTSLYFCASSLSGQGWSTNEKLFFGSGTQLSVL.

The rearrangement uses TRBV19 and TRBJ1-5; D call uncertain. This CDR3 comprises 14 residues. Germline values: CDR1 LNHDA, CDR2 SQIVND (reference sequence). The germline V and J ends were trimmed by 5 bases and 5 bases, with 13 bases remaining between them. The CDR3 DNA sequence: TGTGCCAGTAGTCACTCCAGACTGGATCAGCCCCAGCATTTT. This translates into CASSHSRLDQPQHF.

V and J are TRBV5-5 and TRBJ1-2; 8 nucleotides match TRBD1. The V gene end was trimmed by 4 bases and the J gene end by 0 bases; junction bases not matched to a gene: 11. Germline lookup yields CDR1 SGHKS and CDR2 YYEKEE (reference sequence). The CDR3 is made up of 17 amino acids. CDR3 bases: TGTGCCAGCAGCCTAACACCGGGACAGGCAGCTAACTATGGCTACACCTTC. As protein: CASSLTPGQAANYGYTF.

The rearrangement joins TRBV27 to TRBJ2-7; D not certain. Per germline, CDR1 MNHEY and CDR2 SMNVEV (reference sequence). The V end was cut by 3 bases, the J end by 5 bases, with 17 bases between. The CDR3 extends over 15 amino acids. The DNA of the CDR3 is TGTGCCAGCAGTTTCGAGCCTAAATTTGTCCACGAGCAGTACGTC. Translation: CASSFEPKFVHEQYV.

Only one count was recorded for this clone. This rearrangement joins TRBV6-2 or TRBV6-3 to TRBJ2-7; possibly TRBD1 for D (5 bases). The CDR3 runs to 14 residues. Germline-derived CDR1 and CDR2 are MNHEY and SVGEGT. Deletions cut 5 bases from V and 2 bases from J, with 13 bases between. CDR3 in amino acids: CASSVGQGPYEQYF. As DNA, the CDR3 is TGTGCCAGCAGTGTGGGCCAGGGTCCCTACGAGCAGTACTTC.